This passage covers 29 T cell receptor beta chains from one sample sequenced in a study of OX40 agonist ivuxolimab in advanced cancers. Libraries came from the immunoSEQ multiplex PCR assay. Not all clones reach the TCRdb copy of this immuneACCESS table, which keeps in-frame sequences only. Checked studies attribute under half of the gap to unresolved V genes and leave the rest unexplained. For this sample there are 61,000 or so clones; roughly 87% appear just once. The top ten hold roughly 3.4% of the sample. The specimen was CD4+ or CD8+ T cells sorted from blood, collected in a trial of the OX40 agonist ivuxolimab. The receptors come from an adult with an advanced solid tumor such as melanoma, head and neck, liver or kidney cancer.

The V and J genes are TRBV19 and TRBJ2-5, with a weak D call TRBD2 (6 bases). The CDR3 length is 14 residues. Germline CDR1 LNHDA, CDR2 SQIVND (reference sequence). V shed 6 bases and J shed 1 base, with 12 bases lying between them. CDR3 nucleotide sequence: TGTGCCAGTAGCCCGGGGGAGCGCCAAGAGACCCAGTACTTC. Residues: CASSPGERQETQYF.

The chain carries TRBV19 and TRBJ1-1; D remains unclear. Looked up from germline, CDR1 is LNHDA and CDR2 is SQIVND (reference sequence). V was shortened by 0 bases and J by 5 bases, with 7 bases between the two germline ends. The CDR3 is 13 residues long. This CDR3 is CASSIDGGTEAFF. DNA of the CDR3: TGTGCCAGTAGTATAGACGGTGGGACTGAAGCTTTCTTT.

This clone was seen only a few times. At the DNA level, this CDR3 is encoded by other sequences in the same sample as well. This rearrangement joins TRBV7-2 to TRBJ1-5; 8 positions match TRBD1. The germline gives CDR1 SGHTA, CDR2 FQGNSA. The CDR3 runs to 14 residues. V lost 4 bases, J lost 7 bases, and 6 bases stayed unmatched. This CDR3 reads CASSSGTGGQPQHF. DNA of the CDR3: TGTGCCAGCAGCTCCGGGACAGGAGGACAGCCCCAGCATTTT.

Turning to this clone: This specimen includes other DNA sequences encoding the same CDR3. The V call is TRBV28, the J call TRBJ2-5, with D unresolved. V gave up 6 bases and J gave up 2 bases, with 1 base separating them. The CDR3 totals 10 residues. CDR1 and CDR2 (germline): MDHEN, SYDVKM. CDR3 sequence reads: CASRQETQYF. The CDR3 nucleotides read TGTGCCAGCAGGCAAGAGACCCAGTACTTC.

This chain uses TRBV2 with TRBJ2-3; D gene unclear. The V end lost 4 bases, the J end lost 6 bases, and 8 bases lay between the germline ends. The CDR3 length is 12 residues. CDR1 is SNHLY and CDR2 is FYNNEI in the germline V gene. Written as DNA, the CDR3 is TGTGCCAGCAGTGGACACCGGGATACGCAGTATTTT. Protein: CASSGHRDTQYF.

The chain links TRBV2 to TRBJ2-1; D gene ambiguous. Trimming cost V 1 base and J 10 bases, with 8 bases left between them. The germline V gene has CDR1 SNHLY and CDR2 FYNNEI. The CDR3 has 12 residues. The CDR3: CASSEDGPEQFF. CDR3 nucleotide sequence: TGTGCCAGCAGTGAAGACGGCCCCGAGCAGTTCTTC.

This clone came up a few times. V and J are TRBV7-9 and TRBJ2-1; D remains unclear. Trimming removed 5 bases at V and 9 bases at J, with 11 bases between. This CDR3 has 12 residues. Germline CDR1 reads SEHNR; CDR2 reads FQNEAQ (reference sequence). The CDR3 loop is CASSTVLTEQFF. The CDR3, as DNA: TGTGCCAGCAGCACGGTTCTCACTGAGCAGTTCTTC.

The chain couples TRBV6-1 to TRBJ1-4, with no clear D. CDR3 size: 15 residues. Per the germline V gene, CDR1 is MNHNS and CDR2 is SASEGT. Trimming removed 5 bases from V and 7 bases from J, with 17 bases in between. CDR3 region: CASSRSSGLIEKLFF. The CDR3 nucleotides are TGTGCCAGCAGTAGGAGTTCGGGCCTAATTGAAAAACTGTTTTTT.

The chain uses TRBV6-5 and TRBJ1-1; no reliable D call. The CDR3 extends over 14 amino acids. In germline, CDR1 is MNHEY, CDR2 SVGAGI. V was trimmed by 7 bases and J by 1 base, leaving 13 bases between them. Here the CDR3 reads CASNPKSPNTEAFF. The DNA for the CDR3 is TGTGCCAGCAACCCAAAATCCCCGAACACTGAAGCTTTCTTT.

This chain's CDR3 is CASSSPGTSGRGSEQYF. The CDR3 DNA is TGTGCCAGCAGTTCCCCCGGGACTAGCGGGAGAGGGTCCGAGCAGTACTTC. V usage is TRBV28 and J usage is TRBJ2-7; TRBD2 matches at 14 bases. CDR1 and CDR2 from the germline V gene are MDHEN and SYDVKM. J gave up 6 bases and V 4 bases, and 11 bases lay outside the gene matches. The CDR3 spans 17 residues.

This sequence joins TRBV19 and TRBJ1-1; D is perhaps TRBD1 (6 bases). The ends were cut back, 3 bases at V and 0 bases at J, with 11 bases in the middle. The V gene's germline CDR1 is LNHDA and CDR2 SQIVND (reference sequence). This CDR3 has 15 residues. The CDR3 region has the DNA TGTGCCAGTAGTATGGGGGGCGGTATGAACACTGAAGCTTTCTTT. This translates into CASSMGGGMNTEAFF.

The V gene is TRBV18, the J gene TRBJ2-5, with 9 positions matching TRBD1. The CDR3 covers 17 residues. The V gene end was trimmed by 3 bases and the J gene end by 5 bases; junction bases not matched to a gene: 13. The V gene's germline CDR1 is KGHSH and CDR2 LQKENI. The CDR3 DNA reads as TGTGCCAGCTCACCTCGGGACAGGGAACTCAAAAAGGAGACCCAGTACTTC. Its protein is CASSPRDRELKKETQYF. Filled out from reference TRBV18 and TRBJ2-5, the complete variable domain reads NAGVMQNPRHLVRRRGQEARLRCSPMKGHSHVYWYRQLPEEGLKFMVYLQKENIIDESGMPKERFSAEFPKEGPSILRIQQVVRGDSAAYFCASSPRDRELKKETQYFGPGTRLLVL.

The V call is TRBV7-2, the J call TRBJ2-1; 7 nucleotides match TRBD2. The germline gives CDR1 SGHTA, CDR2 FQGNSA. The CDR3 covers 16 residues. V lost 4 bases, J lost 2 bases, and 8 bases stayed unmatched. In DNA, the CDR3 is TGTGCCAGCAGCTCGCAGAGCGGGGATACCTACAATGAGCAGTTCTTC. It is translated as CASSSQSGDTYNEQFF.

The rearrangement joins TRBV7-8 to TRBJ1-5; D is unresolved. The CDR3 extends over 14 amino acids. Trimming stripped 0 bases from V and 4 bases from J, with 7 bases between. Germline CDR1 reads SGHVS; CDR2 reads FQNEAQ. Here the CDR3 DNA reads TGTGCCAGCAGCTTAGCTGGGTTTAATCAGCCCCAGCATTTT. Translating it yields CASSLAGFNQPQHF. Filled out from reference TRBV7-8 and TRBJ1-5, the complete variable domain reads GAGVSQSPRYKVAKRGQDVALRCDPISGHVSLFWYQQALGQGPEFLTYFQNEAQLDKSGLPSDRFFAERPEGSVSTLKIQRTQQEDSAVYLCASSLAGFNQPQHFGDGTRLSIL.

This clone was counted only a few times. The chain combines TRBV28 with TRBJ1-3; D remains unclear. Germline-derived CDR1 and CDR2 are MDHEN and SYDVKM. V gave up 4 bases and J gave up 4 bases, with 17 bases separating them. The CDR3 extends over 16 amino acids. The DNA of the CDR3 is TGTGCCAGCAGTTCCCTGGCAGCTCAAGCGGGAAACACCATATATTTT. It is translated as CASSSLAAQAGNTIYF.

The chain joins TRBV5-1 to TRBJ2-1, with a weak D call TRBD2 (5 bases). CDR3 length: 16 amino acids. Deletions cut 0 bases from V and 0 bases from J, with 10 bases between. The V gene's germline CDR1 is SGHRS and CDR2 YFSETQ. This CDR3 is CASSLVIGVSYNEQFF. The CDR3 nucleotides read TGCGCCAGCAGCTTGGTTATCGGGGTCTCCTACAATGAGCAGTTCTTC.

The J gene is TRBJ2-5, the V gene TRBV2; tentative D call: TRBD2 (5 bases). This CDR3 is built from 14 residues. V lost 7 bases, J lost 5 bases, and 17 bases lay in between. The germline gives CDR1 SNHLY, CDR2 FYNNEI. The CDR3 protein is CASILEPRRETQYF. The CDR3 DNA reads TGTGCCAGCATCCTGGAACCACGGAGGGAGACCCAGTACTTC.

The chain has TRBV13 and TRBJ2-7; 9 positions agree with TRBD2. The CDR3 is 19 amino acids. CDR1 and CDR2 from the germline V gene are PRHDT and FYEKMQ (reference sequence). The junction had 16 bases not matched to a gene; V was cut back by 1 base and J by 3 bases. Here the CDR3 reads CASSLEGLAGGSKYYEQYF. DNA for the CDR3: TGTGCCAGCAGCTTAGAAGGCTTGGCGGGGGGGTCAAAATACTACGAGCAGTACTTC.

This clone came up many times. The CDR3 DNA reads TGTGCCAGCCAAGCAGGGGTAAACACTGAAGCTTTCTTT. It encodes CASQAGVNTEAFF. The rearrangement links TRBV7-2 to TRBJ1-1; TRBD1 is a possible D gene (6 bases). This CDR3 is built from 13 residues. Germline V lookup: CDR1 SGHTA, CDR2 FQGNSA. V was clipped by 8 bases and J by 2 bases, with 12 bases between them. Full variable domain (rest looked up from reference TRBV7-2 and TRBJ1-1): GAGVSQSPSNKVTEKGKDVELRCDPISGHTALYWYRQSLGQGLEFLIYFQGNSAPDKSGLPSDRFSAERTGGSVSTLTIQRTQQEDSAVYLCASQAGVNTEAFFGQGTRLTVV.

Here the CDR3 reads CASRPGTSGYNEQFF. In DNA form, the CDR3 reads TGCGCCAGCAGACCGGGGACTAGCGGCTACAATGAGCAGTTCTTC. The chain employs TRBV5-1 and TRBJ2-1, with 11 bases matching TRBD2. The CDR3 covers 15 residues. Germline V gene sequence: CDR1 SGHRS, CDR2 YFSETQ. The V segment lost 5 bases and the J segment 3 bases; nucleotides outside the gene matches: 4.

The gene calls are TRBV4-3 and TRBJ2-5; 10 nucleotides match TRBD2. The J call is uncertain, as TRBJ2-7 better fits the DNA end. The CDR3 extends over 18 amino acids. Germline values: CDR1 LGHNA, CDR2 YSLEER. CDR3 DNA sequence: TGCGCCAGCAGCCAAGAGGGCCTAGCGGGGGATTTATCCTACGAGCAGTACTTC. Translated, it gives CASSQEGLAGDLSYEQYF.

This chain's CDR3 is CASSMGPLRVGYEQYF. The CDR3 nucleotides are TGTGCCAGCAGCATGGGACCTCTGAGGGTGGGCTACGAGCAGTACTTC. V is TRBV7-2 and J is TRBJ2-7; D might be TRBD1 or TRBD2, each matching 5 bases. The V gene's germline CDR1 is SGHTA and CDR2 FQGNSA. V was clipped by 5 bases and J by 3 bases, with 20 bases between them. This CDR3 has 16 residues.

The chain recombines TRBV5-1 with TRBJ1-1; D possibly corresponds to TRBD1 (5 bases). The germline gives CDR1 SGHRS, CDR2 YFSETQ. The V gene lost 0 bases and the J gene lost 7 bases, with 13 bases spanning the gap. The CDR3 spans 14 residues. The CDR3 loop is CASSLVGELVEAFF. The CDR3 coding sequence is TGCGCCAGCAGCTTGGTGGGGGAGTTAGTTGAAGCTTTCTTT.

The J gene is TRBJ2-1, the V gene TRBV4-1, with D possibly matching TRBD2 (5 bases). This CDR3 is 15 amino acids long. Trimming stripped 0 bases from V and 8 bases from J, with 14 bases between. CDR1 and CDR2 (germline): MGHRA, YSYEKL. The CDR3 DNA reads as TGCGCCAGCAGCCAAGAACGAGGGATCCTACATGAGCAGTTCTTC. It encodes CASSQERGILHEQFF.

The chain combines TRBV15 with TRBJ1-5; D remains unclear. The V and J ends lost 5 bases and 4 bases respectively, with 21 bases between them. CDR1 and CDR2 from the germline V gene are LNHNV and YYDKDF (reference sequence). CDR3 size: 17 residues. The chain's CDR3 is CATSPRAASSWNQPQHF. Written as DNA, the CDR3 is TGTGCCACCAGCCCCCGCGCGGCCTCCTCGTGGAATCAGCCCCAGCATTTT.

The V gene is TRBV14, the J gene TRBJ1-2; D is ambiguous. The CDR3 has 16 residues. Germline V gene data show CDR1 as SGHDN and CDR2 as FVKESK. V dropped 1 base and J dropped 4 bases, with 16 bases sitting between them. CDR3 in amino acids: CASSQGPDGGAYGYTF. The CDR3 nucleotides read TGTGCCAGCAGCCAAGGGCCGGACGGAGGAGCCTATGGCTACACCTTC.

In its sample, this clone was seen a few times. The rearrangement links TRBV10-3 to TRBJ1-2; D is perhaps TRBD1 (5 bases). The CDR3 covers 11 residues. The germline CDR1 and CDR2 sequences are ENHRY and SYGVKD. The ends were cut back, 3 bases at V and 7 bases at J, with 6 bases in the middle. The CDR3 region has the DNA TGTGCCATCAGTGATGGGGGTGGCTACACCTTC. Translating gives CAISDGGGYTF.

The chain recombines TRBV28 with TRBJ1-4, with 8 bases fitting TRBD1. Trimming at V came to 4 bases and at J to 6 bases, leaving 7 bases not matched to a gene. The CDR3 consists of 15 residues. CDR1 is MDHEN and CDR2 is SYDVKM in the germline V gene. The CDR3 nucleotides are TGTGCCAGCAGTTGGACAGGGTACCAAGATGAAAAACTGTTTTTT. Its translation: CASSWTGYQDEKLFF. The whole variable domain, filled in from reference TRBV28 and TRBJ1-4, reads DVKVTQSSRYLVKRTGEKVFLECVQDMDHENMFWYRQDPGLGLRLIYFSYDVKMKEKGDIPEGYSVSREKKERFSLILESASTNQTSMYLCASSWTGYQDEKLFFGSGTQLSVL.

The rearrangement links TRBV2 to TRBJ1-3; D gene ambiguous. Germline V gives CDR1 SNHLY, CDR2 FYNNEI. Between the trimmed V and J ends, which lost 4 bases and 0 bases, there was a span of 7 bases. The CDR3 spans 14 residues. The CDR3 sequence: CASSVQRSGNTIYF. CDR3 nucleotides: TGTGCCAGCAGTGTGCAGCGCTCTGGAAACACCATATATTTT. The variable domain in full, with the rest retrieved from reference TRBV2 and TRBJ1-3, is EPEVTQTPSHQVTQMGQEVILRCVPISNHLYFYWYRQILGQKVEFLVSFYNNEISEKSEIFDDQFSVERPDGSNFTLKIRSTKLEDSAMYFCASSVQRSGNTIYFGEGSWLTVV.